Below, one T cell receptor beta chain is given with its context. Its antigen remains unidentified. Base qualities are not at hand, and no much larger clone is one base apart. This record comes from a study of blood T cell repertoires in COVID-19 (dated by TCRdb to the early 2020s). Describing the broader study: Samples from collaborators originated in the United States, Italy and Spain and spanned both the acute and convalescent phases of COVID-19. The prospective study material was composed of cDNA or gDNA derived from T cells, B-cell-depleted T cells, or PBMCs. Subjects who had been exposed to COVID-19, were actively infected with it, or had recovered from it provided the deeply sampled blood TCRbeta repertoires that made up the dataset. The repertoires were made available in a free public database intended to serve as a resource for research on the immune response to SARS-CoV-2. The samples were drawn from the first 160 participants of the ongoing ImmuneRACE study and from 1,254 subjects provided by 6 global collaborators. The sample metadata nearly always contained a de-identified subject ID, COVID-19 status, age in years and sex. Where available, HLA class I and class II types were obtained from metadata supplied by the sample provider rather than from assay-based typing.

The research as a whole found: Clinical and demographic metadata were provided uncurated, with the amount varying by source and participant.

TCRbeta CDR3 regions were amplified from genomic DNA by means of the immunoSEQ Assay, a bias-controlled multiplex PCR. Processing in the source paper ran as follows. Within the assay, amplification of reference gene primers was used to estimate how many nucleated cells each sample contained. To quantify the absolute abundance of each unique TCRbeta CDR3 rearrangement, sequence reads were collapsed and filtered. For each sample, productive Simpson clonality was calculated by taking the square root of Simpson's diversity index across productive rearrangements. TCRdb obtained this table from immuneACCESS and retained in-frame rearrangements with V and J assigned. These tables miss some clones; where compared with another copy, unresolved V genes account for less than half of the shortfall, and the remainder is unexplained. The V and J calls and clone size are taken from that table; D and trimming were inferred from the DNA. The sample has 250,000 to 350,000 clones on record, more than 70% of them singletons. The ten largest clones add up to approximately 5.3% of the sample.

Spanning cysteine to phenylalanine, the CDR3 consists of 14 amino acids. The entry retains the CDR3 DNA only, 42 bases that are in frame from base 1. Trimming at the junction amounts to 10 bases on V and 6 bases on J, and the germline ends lie 22 bases apart. From a lookup of the germline V gene, CDR1 and CDR2 are SNHLY and FYNNEI. Participants in the prospective study were aged roughly 18 to 100 years, lived in about two dozen United States geographic areas, and enrolled through a virtual design. To assign participants to cohorts, the prospective study relied on clinical history that participants themselves reported in a screening survey and a study questionnaire. For ImmuneRACE Cohort 3, a participant was defined as recovered based on two consecutive negative NP/OP PCR tests, clearance by a healthcare professional, or resolution of symptoms. Each participant in the prospective study had whole blood, serum and a nasopharyngeal or oropharyngeal swab collected by mobile phlebotomists. Additional blood draws and questionnaires over an approximately two-month period could optionally be provided by prospective study participants. Blood samples from the prospective study were shipped frozen or at room temperature prior to DNA extraction.

The sequence was collected from a woman aged 25-40 years who had recovered from COVID-19. Sequenced sample: PBMCs or T cells enriched from blood (not recorded which). The chain couples TRBV2 to TRBJ2-7; D gene: possibly TRBD2, on 5 matching bases. The nucleotide sequence reads as follows: TGTGCCAACCAACTCATGGCCTCAGGAGGCGAGCAGTACTTC. Its translation is CANQLMASGGEQYF. Full variable domain (CDR3 extended with the reference TRBV2 and TRBJ2-7 proteins): EPEVTQTPSHQVTQMGQEVILRCVPISNHLYFYWYRQILGQKVEFLVSFYNNEISEKSEIFDDQFSVERPDGSNFTLKIRSTKLEDSAMYFCANQLMASGGEQYFGPGTRLTVT.